This is a list of T cell receptor beta chains from one sample in a study of cytomegalovirus exposure and HLA in healthy donors. Sequenced by immunoSEQ multiplex PCR; TCRdb stores in-frame clones only, minus some. The sample carries roughly 77,000 clones, roughly two thirds recorded once. The specimen sequenced was PBMCs. These receptors were collected from a woman between 45 and 60 years old in good health and CMV-seropositive. The CDR3 runs from the conserved cysteine through the conserved F or W. The D gene is left open where the match is weak. Not every row has a clone size; where given, it reads once, few, many or a size class.

v_gene: TRBV19
len: 15
j_gene: TRBJ1-2
abundance: .
d_gene: .
CDR3nt: TGTGCCAGTAGTGTCAACAGGGAACGGACAACGGGCTACACCTTC
CDR3aa: CASSVNRERTTGYTF

v_gene: TRBV5-4
len: 15
j_gene: TRBJ2-5
abundance: few
d_gene: .
CDR3nt: TGTGCCAGCAGCAAAACAGACAGGAGACAAGAGACCCAGTACTTC
CDR3aa: CASSKTDRRQETQYF

v_gene: TRBV7-8
len: 16
j_gene: TRBJ2-5
abundance: .
d_gene: .
CDR3nt: TGTGCCAGCAGCTCAATGCAACTCGGGATCCAAGAGACCCAGTACTTC
CDR3aa: CASSSMQLGIQETQYF

v_gene: TRBV25-1
len: 15
j_gene: TRBJ1-1
abundance: .
d_gene: .
CDR3nt: TGTGCCAGCACCCTGGTGGTGGGCCTGAACACTGAAGCTTTCTTT
CDR3aa: CASTLVVGLNTEAFF

v_gene: TRBV10-1
len: 13
j_gene: TRBJ2-3
abundance: .
d_gene: TRBD2
CDR3nt: TGCGCCAGCAGTTCTCGGGGGGCAGATACGCAGTATTTT
CDR3aa: CASSSRGADTQYF

v_gene: TRBV4-2
len: 16
j_gene: TRBJ2-3
abundance: .
d_gene: TRBD2
CDR3nt: TGTGCCAGCAGCCTTACTAGCGGGGGGTCCACAGATACGCAGTATTTT
CDR3aa: CASSLTSGGSTDTQYF

v_gene: TRBV5-1
len: 17
j_gene: TRBJ1-1
abundance: .
d_gene: .
CDR3nt: TGCGCCAGCAGCCTGTTATCGGGCAGGGTATCGTACACTGAAGCTTTCTTT
CDR3aa: CASSLLSGRVSYTEAFF

v_gene: TRBV7-6
len: 17
j_gene: TRBJ2-3
abundance: .
d_gene: TRBD2
CDR3nt: TGTGCCAGCAGCTTAGCAGGAGCGGGGGGGCCAGGAGATACGCAGTATTTT
CDR3aa: CASSLAGAGGPGDTQYF

v_gene: TRBV6-6
len: 15
j_gene: TRBJ1-1
abundance: few
d_gene: .
CDR3nt: TGTGCCAGCACCAACCTAATTATCGAGAACACTGAAGCTTTCTTT
CDR3aa: CASTNLIIENTEAFF

v_gene: TRBV4-1
len: 16
j_gene: TRBJ1-1
abundance: .
d_gene: TRBD1
CDR3nt: TGCGCCAGCAGGATATCAGGGGGCGCGGGAAACACTGAAGCTTTCTTT
CDR3aa: CASRISGGAGNTEAFF

v_gene: TRBV9
len: 13
j_gene: TRBJ1-1
abundance: once
d_gene: .
CDR3nt: TGTGCCAGCAGCGGGGCAGGGTACACTGAAGCTTTCTTT
CDR3aa: CASSGAGYTEAFF

v_gene: TRBV27
len: 15
j_gene: TRBJ1-2
abundance: .
d_gene: TRBD1
CDR3nt: TGTGCCAGCAGATCTCTTACCGGGACAGCTTATGGCTACACCTTC
CDR3aa: CASRSLTGTAYGYTF

v_gene: TRBV28
len: 11
j_gene: TRBJ1-2
abundance: .
d_gene: .
CDR3nt: TGTGCCAGCAGTTACAGGGACGGCTACACCTTC
CDR3aa: CASSYRDGYTF

v_gene: TRBV9
len: 14
j_gene: TRBJ1-5
abundance: .
d_gene: .
CDR3nt: TGTGCCAGCAGTGCCCGACAGAGCGATCAGCCCCAGCATTTT
CDR3aa: CASSARQSDQPQHF

v_gene: TRBV11-2
len: 16
j_gene: TRBJ1-6
abundance: few
d_gene: TRBD1
CDR3nt: TGTGCCAGCAGCCCTTACCCGGGACAGAGCAATTCACCCCTCCACTTT
CDR3aa: CASSPYPGQSNSPLHF

v_gene: TRBV2
len: 14
j_gene: TRBJ1-2
abundance: few
d_gene: TRBD1
CDR3nt: TGTGCCAGCAGTGGACCGACAGGGAGATACGGCTACACCTTC
CDR3aa: CASSGPTGRYGYTF

v_gene: TRBV9
len: 14
j_gene: TRBJ1-2
abundance: once
d_gene: .
CDR3nt: TGTGCCAGCAGTGCAGGGGCCCCTAACTATGGCTACACCTTC
CDR3aa: CASSAGAPNYGYTF

v_gene: TRBV7-3
len: 14
j_gene: TRBJ2-3
abundance: .
d_gene: .
CDR3nt: TGTGCCAGCAGCCCGTCGTGGGGGCTGGATACGCAGTATTTT
CDR3aa: CASSPSWGLDTQYF

v_gene: TRBV6-4
len: 17
j_gene: TRBJ2-3
abundance: .
d_gene: TRBD2
CDR3nt: TGTGCCAGCAGTGACTCGATAGCGGGGGGGAGCACAGATACGCAGTATTTT
CDR3aa: CASSDSIAGGSTDTQYF

v_gene: TRBV9
len: 15
j_gene: TRBJ2-2
abundance: .
d_gene: .
CDR3nt: TGTGCCAGCAGCGTGAAAGATTTGAGTTCCGGGGAGCTGTTTTTT
CDR3aa: CASSVKDLSSGELFF

v_gene: TRBV29-1
len: 12
j_gene: TRBJ1-2
abundance: .
d_gene: .
CDR3nt: TGCAGCGTTGTGTGGCAGTCCTATGGCTACACCTTC
CDR3aa: CSVVWQSYGYTF

v_gene: TRBV5-5
len: 15
j_gene: TRBJ1-6
abundance: .
d_gene: .
CDR3nt: TGTGCCAGCAGACCCACGGGGGGAGGGAATTCACCCCTCCACTTT
CDR3aa: CASRPTGGGNSPLHF

v_gene: TRBV5-6
len: 14
j_gene: TRBJ2-7
abundance: .
d_gene: TRBD1
CDR3nt: TGTGCCAGCAGCATTGGGACAGGGCCCTACGAGCAGTACTTC
CDR3aa: CASSIGTGPYEQYF

v_gene: TRBV9
len: 17
j_gene: TRBJ2-6
abundance: .
d_gene: TRBD1
CDR3nt: TGTGCCAGCAGCGCGGACAGGGCAATGGCTGGGGCCAACGTCCTGACTTTC
CDR3aa: CASSADRAMAGANVLTF

v_gene: TRBV7-9
len: 14
j_gene: TRBJ1-2
abundance: few
d_gene: TRBD1
CDR3nt: TGTGCCAGCAGCTTAGCATTCAGGGGACAGGGCTACACCTTC
CDR3aa: CASSLAFRGQGYTF

v_gene: TRBV10-1
len: 13
j_gene: TRBJ2-7
abundance: .
d_gene: .
CDR3nt: TGCGCCAGCAGTAGCGGCGGCTCCTACGAGCAGTACTTC
CDR3aa: CASSSGGSYEQYF

v_gene: TRBV5-6
len: 13
j_gene: TRBJ1-3
abundance: .
d_gene: TRBD1
CDR3nt: TGTGCCAGCAGCTTGGCACCACAGGGGACCATATATTTT
CDR3aa: CASSLAPQGTIYF

v_gene: TRBV7-9
len: 16
j_gene: TRBJ2-1
abundance: .
d_gene: TRBD2
CDR3nt: TGTGCCAGCAGCTATCGGGGGTCCAGCGGGGGAGGTGTGGAGTTCTTC
CDR3aa: CASSYRGSSGGGVEFF

v_gene: TRBV7-6
len: 14
j_gene: TRBJ2-5
abundance: .
d_gene: TRBD1
CDR3nt: TGTGCCAGCAGCCTTAGACAGGGCCAAGAGACCCAGTACTTC
CDR3aa: CASSLRQGQETQYF

v_gene: TRBV6-5
len: 16
j_gene: TRBJ1-1
abundance: once
d_gene: .
CDR3nt: TGTGCCAGCAGTTACTCGAGTTCTGGGGAGGACACTGAAGCTTTCTTT
CDR3aa: CASSYSSSGEDTEAFF

v_gene: TRBV5-6
len: 15
j_gene: TRBJ2-3
abundance: once
d_gene: TRBD2
CDR3nt: TGTGCCAGCAGCCCCTTAGCGGGGGCCACAGATACGCAGTATTTT
CDR3aa: CASSPLAGATDTQYF

v_gene: TRBV7-3
len: 13
j_gene: TRBJ1-1
abundance: .
d_gene: TRBD1
CDR3nt: TGTGCCAGCAGCTTCAGGGGGCAGACTGAAGCTTTCTTT
CDR3aa: CASSFRGQTEAFF

v_gene: TRBV7-6
len: 14
j_gene: TRBJ1-3
abundance: .
d_gene: .
CDR3nt: TGTGCCAGCAGCTTAGGGCGGAGGGGAAACACCATATATTTT
CDR3aa: CASSLGRRGNTIYF

v_gene: TRBV5-1
len: 13
j_gene: TRBJ1-2
abundance: .
d_gene: .
CDR3nt: TGCGCCAGCAGCTCGCAGGGCTCTCATGGCTACACCTTC
CDR3aa: CASSSQGSHGYTF

v_gene: TRBV4-2
len: 16
j_gene: TRBJ1-4
abundance: .
d_gene: .
CDR3nt: TGTGCCAGCAGCCCAGTCGGGGGGCCGGCTAATGAAAAACTGTTTTTT
CDR3aa: CASSPVGGPANEKLFF

v_gene: TRBV18
len: 15
j_gene: TRBJ1-5
abundance: few
d_gene: .
CDR3nt: TGTGCCAGCTCATTCACAGGAGACCCCAATCAGCCCCAGCATTTT
CDR3aa: CASSFTGDPNQPQHF

v_gene: TRBV7-6
len: 16
j_gene: TRBJ2-3
abundance: few
d_gene: .
CDR3nt: TGTGCCAGCAGCTCCCGGGGGGCCTCGGGGACAGATACGCAGTATTTT
CDR3aa: CASSSRGASGTDTQYF

v_gene: TRBV28
len: 15
j_gene: TRBJ1-5
abundance: .
d_gene: TRBD1
CDR3nt: TGTGTCAGCACCGTTTTCGACAGGGGCAATCAGCCCCAGCATTTT
CDR3aa: CVSTVFDRGNQPQHF

v_gene: TRBV2
len: 14
j_gene: TRBJ1-2
abundance: .
d_gene: .
CDR3nt: TGTGCCAGCAGTGAAGCTTGGGGGCGGAGTGGCTACACCTTC
CDR3aa: CASSEAWGRSGYTF

v_gene: TRBV27
len: 14
j_gene: TRBJ1-5
abundance: .
d_gene: .
CDR3nt: TGTGCCAGCAACCTGGGAGGGAGCAATCAGCCCCAGCATTTT
CDR3aa: CASNLGGSNQPQHF

v_gene: TRBV7-9
len: 15
j_gene: TRBJ2-2
abundance: .
d_gene: TRBD2
CDR3nt: TGTGCCAATGGACTAGCGGGGTTGAACACCGGGGAGCTGTTTTTT
CDR3aa: CANGLAGLNTGELFF

v_gene: TRBV10-3
len: 14
j_gene: TRBJ1-5
abundance: .
d_gene: .
CDR3nt: TGTGCCATCAGTGAGTCTGGGGGCGGTCAGCCCCAGCATTTT
CDR3aa: CAISESGGGQPQHF

v_gene: TRBV5-3
len: 18
j_gene: TRBJ1-4
abundance: .
d_gene: TRBD1
CDR3nt: TGTGCCAGAACCTTGACAGGGACCGGCATAATCGATAATGAAAAACTGTTTTTT
CDR3aa: CARTLTGTGIIDNEKLFF

v_gene: TRBV6-1
len: 17
j_gene: TRBJ1-2
abundance: medium-sized
d_gene: TRBD1
CDR3nt: TGTGCCAGCAGTGAATCCTCCTTTGGACAGGACATCTATGGCTACACCTTC
CDR3aa: CASSESSFGQDIYGYTF

v_gene: TRBV7-9
len: 13
j_gene: TRBJ1-1
abundance: once
d_gene: .
CDR3nt: TGTGCCAGCATGGGGCAGGGGAACACTGAAGCTTTCTTT
CDR3aa: CASMGQGNTEAFF

v_gene: TRBV5-4
len: 14
j_gene: TRBJ2-7
abundance: medium-sized
d_gene: .
CDR3nt: TGTGCCAGCAGCTTGGGACAAGAGCCCTACGAGCAGTACTTC
CDR3aa: CASSLGQEPYEQYF

v_gene: TRBV9
len: 15
j_gene: TRBJ2-1
abundance: few
d_gene: .
CDR3nt: TGTGCCAGCAGCGTAGGAGGGGGGGCCTATAATGAGCAGTTCTTC
CDR3aa: CASSVGGGAYNEQFF

v_gene: TRBV2
len: 11
j_gene: TRBJ2-7
abundance: few
d_gene: .
CDR3nt: TGTGCCAGCAGTGAAGCCTACGAGCAGTACTTC
CDR3aa: CASSEAYEQYF

v_gene: TRBV5-6
len: 14
j_gene: TRBJ2-5
abundance: .
d_gene: .
CDR3nt: TGTGCCAGCAGCTTGGTTAAAACTCAAGAGACCCAGTACTTC
CDR3aa: CASSLVKTQETQYF

v_gene: TRBV15
len: 14
j_gene: TRBJ2-1
abundance: .
d_gene: .
CDR3nt: TGTGCCACCAGCAGAGGGGGGCCGGACAATGAGCAGTTCTTC
CDR3aa: CATSRGGPDNEQFF

v_gene: TRBV7-8
len: 16
j_gene: TRBJ1-6
abundance: .
d_gene: TRBD1
CDR3nt: TGTGCCAGCAGCCGCGAGACAGGGCAGGGCGATTCACCCCTCCACTTT
CDR3aa: CASSRETGQGDSPLHF